What follows describes a single T cell receptor (beta chain). TCRdb processed the RT-PCR reads anew with MiXCR; each CDR3 protein has one entry. This table holds about 680,000 distinct CDR3 sequences, 14% found once. Germline V gene sequence: CDR1 MNHEY, CDR2 SVGEGT. V lost 6 bases to trimming and J lost 4 bases; unmatched junction nucleotides: 8. The CDR3 is 15 amino acids. The chain carries TRBV6-2 or TRBV6-3 and TRBJ2-1, with 8 bases fitting TRBD2. Sequencing used memory CD4+ T cells from blood. This TCR was recovered from a female donor in good health, serving as a healthy control. The CDR3 DNA follows: TGTGCCAGCAGACACGGACTAGCATCGTACAATGAGCAGTTCTTC. Its translation is CASRHGLASYNEQFF.